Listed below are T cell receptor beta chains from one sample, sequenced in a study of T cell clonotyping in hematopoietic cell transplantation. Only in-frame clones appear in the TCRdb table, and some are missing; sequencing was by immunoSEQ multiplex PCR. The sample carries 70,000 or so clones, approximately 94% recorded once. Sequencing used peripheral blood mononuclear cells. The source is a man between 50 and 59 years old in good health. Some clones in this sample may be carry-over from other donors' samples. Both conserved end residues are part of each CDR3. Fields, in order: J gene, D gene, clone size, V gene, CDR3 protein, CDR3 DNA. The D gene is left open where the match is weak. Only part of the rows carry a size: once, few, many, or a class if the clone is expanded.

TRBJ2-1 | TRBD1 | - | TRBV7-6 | CASSFGTGNNEQFF | TGTGCCAGCAGCTTTGGGACAGGTAACAATGAGCAGTTCTTC
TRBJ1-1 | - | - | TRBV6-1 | CASSERVANTEAFF | TGTGCCAGCAGTGAAAGGGTGGCGAACACTGAAGCTTTCTTT
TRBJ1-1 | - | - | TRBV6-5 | CASNWGRDTEAFF | TGTGCCAGCAACTGGGGGCGGGACACTGAAGCTTTCTTT
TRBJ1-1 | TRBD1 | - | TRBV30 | CAWRKTGGMILRDTEAFF | TGTGCCTGGAGGAAAACAGGGGGGATGATTCTTCGGGACACTGAAGCTTTCTTT
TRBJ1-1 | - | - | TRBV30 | CAWSGGRVGTEAFF | TGTGCCTGGAGTGGGGGGAGAGTGGGGACGGAAGCTTTCTTT
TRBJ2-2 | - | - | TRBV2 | CASRNGGELFF | TGTGCCAGCAGGAACGGCGGGGAGCTGTTTTTT
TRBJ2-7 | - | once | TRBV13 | CASSAHSGPYEQYF | TGTGCCAGCAGCGCTCATAGCGGTCCCTACGAGCAGTACTTC
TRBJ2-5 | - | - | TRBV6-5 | CASRPSGIQETQYF | TGTGCCAGCAGGCCATCCGGAATTCAAGAGACCCAGTACTTC
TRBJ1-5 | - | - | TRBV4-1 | CASSPMASLGGNQPQHF | TGCGCCAGCAGCCCTATGGCCAGTCTAGGGGGTAATCAGCCCCAGCATTTT
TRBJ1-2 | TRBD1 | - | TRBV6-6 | CASSSHRGNNYGYTF | TGTGCCAGCAGTTCCCACAGGGGTAATAACTATGGCTACACCTTC
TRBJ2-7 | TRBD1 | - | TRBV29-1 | CSHSEGQSYEQYF | TGCAGCCACAGTGAGGGACAGTCCTACGAGCAGTACTTC
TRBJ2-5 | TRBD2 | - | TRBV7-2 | CASSSKGTSGGVQETQYF | TGTGCCAGCAGCTCAAAAGGGACTAGCGGGGGGGTACAAGAGACCCAGTACTTC
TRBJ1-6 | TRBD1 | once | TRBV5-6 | CASSSGTGVSSYNSPLHF | TGTGCCAGCAGTTCCGGGACAGGGGTGTCTTCCTATAATTCACCCCTCCACTTT
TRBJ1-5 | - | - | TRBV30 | CAWSVQGSQPQHF | TGTGCCTGGAGTGTACAGGGCAGTCAGCCCCAGCATTTT
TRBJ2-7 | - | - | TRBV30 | CAWSVTGSNEQYF | TGTGCCTGGAGTGTAACAGGGTCCAACGAGCAGTACTTC
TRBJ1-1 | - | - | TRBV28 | CASSLLSGVGAFF | TGTGCCAGCAGTTTACTGTCAGGGGTGGGAGCTTTCTTT
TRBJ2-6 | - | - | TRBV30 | CASPVSGGANVLTF | TGTGCCTCCCCAGTTTCGGGGGGGGCCAACGTCCTGACTTTC